A selection of T cell receptor beta chains follows, all from one sample in a study of blood T cell repertoires in COVID-19. The assay was immunoSEQ multiplex PCR, and TCRdb's table has in-frame clones only and misses some. The sample lists approximately 100,000 clones, roughly 87% seen once, with 4% to 5.5% in the top ten. The source material was peripheral blood. These receptors were taken from a man aged 70-80 years with acute or convalescent COVID-19. The CDR3 runs from the conserved cysteine through the conserved F or W. D genes are given only for firm matches. Clone size is stated in some rows and not others, as once, few, many or a class when expanded.

V gene	clone size	D gene	J gene	CDR3 DNA	CDR3 protein
TRBV5-4	few	TRBD1	TRBJ1-4	TGTGCCAGCAGCCAACAGGGGGCTAGGGAAAAACTGTTTTTT	CASSQQGAREKLFF
TRBV19	NA	TRBD2	TRBJ2-4	TGTGCCAGTAGTAAGGGACTAGCGGGAGAGATTCAGTACTTC	CASSKGLAGEIQYF
TRBV6-1	NA	TRBD1	TRBJ1-2	TGTGCCAGCAGTGAAGACAGGGGGCGGGTTGGCTACACCTTC	CASSEDRGRVGYTF
TRBV6-5	NA	NA	TRBJ2-7	TGTGCCAGCAGCAGTCCGCACAGGGCTCCCTACGAGCAGTACTTC	CASSSPHRAPYEQYF
TRBV24-1	NA	TRBD1	TRBJ1-6	TGTGCCACCAGTGATTTGCAGGTCACAGGGGGCCCCTATAATTCACCCCTCCACTTT	CATSDLQVTGGPYNSPLHF
TRBV5-1	NA	TRBD1	TRBJ1-1	TGCGCCAGCAGCGAGGACAGGGGGATGAACACTGAAGCTTTCTTT	CASSEDRGMNTEAFF
TRBV3-1/TRBV3-2	NA	NA	TRBJ1-6	TGTGCCAGCAGCCAAGGCGTCGAGAATTCACCCCTCCACTTT	CASSQGVENSPLHF
TRBV2	NA	NA	TRBJ2-1	TGTGCCAGCAGGGATTGGAGGGCCAATGAGCAGTTCTTC	CASRDWRANEQFF
TRBV6-6	NA	NA	TRBJ1-2	TGTGCCAGCACCCTCGGCAGCGGCGACTATGGCTACACCTTC	CASTLGSGDYGYTF
TRBV11-2	NA	NA	TRBJ2-5	TGTGCCAGCAGCCCGACAGTCCAAGAGACCCAGTACTTC	CASSPTVQETQYF
TRBV19	NA	NA	TRBJ1-5	TGTGCCAGTAGTGCCCGGGGCAGGGGAACCCAGCCCCAGCATTTT	CASSARGRGTQPQHF
TRBV27	once	TRBD1	TRBJ1-5	TGTGCCAGCAGTCCCGGGACAGGGCCAAATCAGCCCCAGCATTTT	CASSPGTGPNQPQHF
TRBV15	NA	NA	TRBJ1-6	TGTGCCACCAGCAGAGATGCTCAGGGGAGCTCCTATAATTCACCCCTCCACTTT	CATSRDAQGSSYNSPLHF
TRBV5-1	NA	NA	TRBJ1-1	TGCGCCAGCAGCTCTGTACTCAACACTGAAGCTTTCTTT	CASSSVLNTEAFF